These 14 T cell receptor beta chains originate from one sample sequenced in a study of shared clonotypes between healthy human individuals. Sequencing was performed with immunoSEQ multiplex PCR; in TCRdb, only in-frame clones are kept and a portion is missing. The sample shows about a million clones, 77% of them seen only once. Sequencing was carried out using memory CD4+ T cells from PBMCs. Subset indicated: CD45RA-negative fraction. These receptors were collected from a man aged 18 to 30 in good health. Some clones in this sample may be carry-over from other donors' samples.

The J gene is TRBJ2-2, the V gene TRBV25-1; 7 bases align to TRBD2. The V gene end was trimmed by 4 bases and the J gene end by 4 bases; junction bases not matched to a gene: 12. Germline CDR1 MGHDK, CDR2 SYGVNS. CDR3 length equals 17 residues. CDR3 DNA: TGTGCCAGCAGTGGCGGGAGTGGGGTTTGGTTCACCGGGGAGCTGTTTTTT. Amino acids: CASSGGSGVWFTGELFF. The variable domain in full, with the rest retrieved from reference TRBV25-1 and TRBJ2-2, is EADIYQTPRYLVIGTGKKITLECSQTMGHDKMYWYQQDPGMELHLIHYSYGVNSTEKGDLSSESTVSRIRTEHFPLTLESARPSHTSQYLCASSGGSGVWFTGELFFGEGSRLTVL.

The rearrangement uses TRBV7-2 and TRBJ2-2; 10 bases map to TRBD2. Germline CDR1 is SGHTA and CDR2 is FQGNSA. The CDR3 is 16 amino acids. The trim removed 4 bases at V and 2 bases at J, leaving 4 bases unmatched. The CDR3 nucleotides are TGTGCCAGCAGCTCCCCTAGCGGGAGAAACACCGGGGAGCTGTTTTTT. As protein: CASSSPSGRNTGELFF.

The chain couples TRBV18 to TRBJ2-1; D is tentatively TRBD1 or TRBD2 (5 bases each). Per the germline V gene, CDR1 is KGHSH and CDR2 is LQKENI. The CDR3 length is 11 residues. The V gene lost 5 bases and the J gene lost 10 bases, with 9 bases spanning the gap. The CDR3 sequence is CASSSGPEQFF. In DNA form, the CDR3 reads TGTGCCAGCTCATCGGGACCCGAGCAGTTCTTC.

As concerns this clone: The same CDR3 also results from other DNA sequences found in this sample. The V and J genes are TRBV5-1 and TRBJ2-7; 10 bases are a match to TRBD1. Per the germline V gene, CDR1 is SGHRS and CDR2 is YFSETQ. CDR3 length: 14 residues. The V and J ends lost 4 bases and 3 bases, in that order; junction bases with no gene match: 4. The CDR3 here is CASSPRTGGYEQYF. In DNA form, the CDR3 reads TGCGCCAGCAGCCCCAGGACAGGGGGCTACGAGCAGTACTTC.

This chain links TRBV25-1 with TRBJ1-5, with D maybe TRBD1 (5 bases). Trimming shortened V by 6 bases and J by 4 bases, and 10 bases separated the two germline ends. This CDR3 contains 13 residues. CDR1 and CDR2 from the germline V gene are MGHDK and SYGVNS. The CDR3 region is CASRGQANQPQHF. The CDR3 bases are TGTGCCAGCAGGGGGCAAGCGAATCAGCCCCAGCATTTT.

The CDR3 DNA follows: TGTGCTAGTGCGTGGGGATCGGATCAGCCCCAGCATTTT. This encodes CASAWGSDQPQHF. V and J are TRBV12-5 and TRBJ1-5, with D uncertain. Trimming took off 7 bases at V and 5 bases at J, with 12 bases between the two ends. CDR3 size: 13 residues. Per the germline V gene, CDR1 is LGHNT and CDR2 is FRNRAP.

This clone was observed a single time. The chain is built from TRBV10-3 and TRBJ2-2, with 7 bases lining up with TRBD1. The trim removed 0 bases at V and 2 bases at J, leaving 6 bases unmatched. There are 17 residues in the CDR3. Germline V lookup: CDR1 ENHRY, CDR2 SYGVKD. DNA of the CDR3: TGTGCCATCAGTGAGTCTTTACGACAGGGCAACACCGGGGAGCTGTTTTTT. Its protein product is CAISESLRQGNTGELFF.

With regard to this clone: A single base separates this from a much larger clone, so it may be a read error. This sequence joins TRBV27 and TRBJ1-2; no clear D gene. The CDR3 has 14 amino acids. From germline, CDR1 is MNHEY and CDR2 SMNVEV (reference sequence). The CDR3 DNA reads TGTGCCAGCAGTTTATCTCCCAGTATCTATGGCTACGCCTTC. Amino acids: CASSLSPSIYGYAF.

The CDR3 DNA is TGTGCCAGCAAACAAACAGGGGGTTTCTATGGCTACACCTTC. Its protein product is CASKQTGGFYGYTF. The chain is built from TRBV6-6 and TRBJ1-2, with TRBD1 identical over 8 bases. Germline CDR1 MNHNY, CDR2 SVGAGI (reference sequence). The CDR3 is 14 residues long. The J segment lost 4 bases and the V segment lost 7 bases, leaving 8 bases of the junction unmatched.

The CDR3 nucleotides are TGTGCCAGCGCCGGGGCAGCAAACACCATATATTTT. Protein product: CASAGAANTIYF. The chain recombines TRBV30 with TRBJ1-3; a weak D match, TRBD1 (5 bases). This CDR3 is built from 12 residues. CDR1 and CDR2 from the germline V gene are GTSNPN and SVGIG (reference sequence). Trimming took off 8 bases at V and 6 bases at J, with 14 bases between the two ends. The whole variable domain, filled in from reference TRBV30 and TRBJ1-3, reads SQTIHQWPATLVQPVGSPLSLECTVEGTSNPNLYWYRQAAGRGLQLLFYSVGIGQISSEVPQNLSASRPQDRQFILSSKKLLLSDSGFYLCASAGAANTIYFGEGSWLTVV.

The CDR3 region has the DNA TGTGCCAGCAGCAAGCGAATAGGACAGTACGAGCAGTACTTC. The encoded protein is CASSKRIGQYEQYF. The rearrangement joins TRBV6-6 to TRBJ2-7, with D possibly TRBD1 on 6 matching bases. This CDR3 is 14 amino acids long. V was shortened by 6 bases and J by 4 bases, with 16 bases between the two germline ends. Germline assignment: CDR1 MNHNY and CDR2 SVGAGI (reference sequence).

The chain has TRBV6-5 and TRBJ2-5, with 9 bases identical to TRBD1. CDR1 and CDR2 from the germline V gene are MNHEY and SVGAGI. V shed 6 bases and J 4 bases; nucleotides not matched to a gene: 9. The CDR3 spans 15 residues. The chain's CDR3 is CASSTGQGISETQYF. CDR3 in DNA: TGTGCCAGCAGCACGGGACAGGGTATCTCAGAGACCCAGTACTTC.

The chain is built from TRBV7-2 and TRBJ2-7; no clear D. Per the germline V gene, CDR1 is SGHTA and CDR2 is FQGNSA. Trimming took off 3 bases at V and 3 bases at J, with 18 bases between the two ends. The CDR3 sequence is 16 residues long. In nucleotides, the CDR3 is TGTGCCAGCAGCTTCCAAAAGGGTGCACCGTTCTACGAGCAGTACTTC. This encodes CASSFQKGAPFYEQYF.

Of note for this clone: The same CDR3 also results from other DNA sequences found in this sample. The chain carries TRBV7-2 and TRBJ2-7; 9 bases are a match to TRBD1. V was pared by 5 bases and J by 3 bases, with 5 bases of the junction left unmatched. CDR3 size: 14 residues. The germline CDR1 and CDR2 sequences are SGHTA and FQGNSA. Here the CDR3 reads CASSPGTGNYEQYF. CDR3 coding DNA: TGTGCCAGCAGCCCGGGGACAGGGAACTACGAGCAGTACTTC.